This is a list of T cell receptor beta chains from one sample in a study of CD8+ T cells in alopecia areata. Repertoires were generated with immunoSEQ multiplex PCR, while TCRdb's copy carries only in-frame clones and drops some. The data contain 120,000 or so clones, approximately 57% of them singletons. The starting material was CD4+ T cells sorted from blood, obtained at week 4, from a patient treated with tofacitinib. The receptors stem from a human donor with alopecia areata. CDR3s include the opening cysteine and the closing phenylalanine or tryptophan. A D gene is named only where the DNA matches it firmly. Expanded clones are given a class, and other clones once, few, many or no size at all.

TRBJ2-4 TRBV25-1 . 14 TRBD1 CASSVGQDWNIQYF TGTGCCAGCAGTGTCGGACAGGATTGGAACATTCAGTACTTC
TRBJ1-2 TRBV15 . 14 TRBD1 CATSIDRANYGYTF TGTGCCACCAGCATTGACAGGGCGAACTATGGCTACACCTTC
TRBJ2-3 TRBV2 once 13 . CASSNTYRDLGYF TGTGCCAGCAGTAATACGTACAGGGACCTCGGGTATTTT
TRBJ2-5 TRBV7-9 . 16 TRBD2 CASTPLAPQEEETQYF TGTGCCAGCACCCCACTAGCGCCCCAGGAGGAAGAGACCCAGTACTTC
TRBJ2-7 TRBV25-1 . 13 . CASTLGPGLEQYF TGTGCCAGCACCCTTGGCCCCGGTCTCGAGCAGTACTTC
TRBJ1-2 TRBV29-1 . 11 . CSVEVGDGYTF TGCAGCGTTGAAGTGGGGGATGGCTACACCTTC
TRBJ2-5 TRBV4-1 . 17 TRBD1 CASSSHGTGAVQETQYF TGCGCCAGCAGCTCGCATGGGACAGGGGCCGTCCAAGAGACCCAGTACTTC
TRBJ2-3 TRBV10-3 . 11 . CAISNTDTQYF TGTGCCATCAGTAACACAGATACGCAGTATTTT
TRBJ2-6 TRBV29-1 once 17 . CSVGTSLRNSGANVLTF TGCAGCGTTGGGACAAGCCTACGAAACTCTGGGGCCAACGTCCTGACTTTC
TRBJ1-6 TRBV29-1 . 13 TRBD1 CSVAGGRNSPLHF TGCAGCGTTGCAGGGGGCAGGAATTCACCCCTCCACTTT
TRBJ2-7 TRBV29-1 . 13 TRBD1 CSVQQGANLEQYF TGCAGCGTCCAACAGGGGGCTAATCTCGAGCAGTACTTC
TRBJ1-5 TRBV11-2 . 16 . CASSLMSSGRDQPQHF TGTGCCAGCAGCTTAATGTCTTCAGGGCGGGATCAGCCCCAGCATTTT
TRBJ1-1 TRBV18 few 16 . CASSRPPGSLTTEAFF TGTGCCAGCTCACGACCGCCAGGGAGTCTGACCACTGAAGCTTTCTTT
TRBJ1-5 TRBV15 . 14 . CATSRSPKDQPQHF TGTGCCACCAGCAGATCTCCCAAGGATCAGCCCCAGCATTTT
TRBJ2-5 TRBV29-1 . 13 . CSVDSGGQETQYF TGCAGCGTTGATTCTGGGGGGCAAGAGACCCAGTACTTC
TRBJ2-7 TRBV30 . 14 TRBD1 CAWTRGTAPYEQYF TGTGCCTGGACGAGGGGGACAGCACCCTACGAGCAGTACTTC
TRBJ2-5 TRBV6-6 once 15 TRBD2 CASSYSLGGGETQYF TGTGCCAGCAGTTACTCCTTAGGCGGGGGAGAGACCCAGTACTTC
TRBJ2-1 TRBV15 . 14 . CATSRDREGLEQFF TGTGCCACCAGCAGAGATCGCGAGGGCTTGGAGCAGTTCTTC
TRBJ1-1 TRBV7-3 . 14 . CASSLTQESTEAFF TGTGCCAGCAGCCTAACACAGGAGAGCACTGAAGCTTTCTTT
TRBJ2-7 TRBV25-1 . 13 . CASSDPGDYEQYF TGTGCCAGCAGTGATCCAGGGGACTACGAGCAGTACTTC
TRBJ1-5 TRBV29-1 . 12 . CSARDSNQPQHF TGCAGCGCTCGGGACAGCAATCAGCCCCAGCATTTT
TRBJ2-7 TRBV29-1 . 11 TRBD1 CSTTTGAEQYF TGCAGCACAACTACAGGGGCCGAGCAGTACTTC
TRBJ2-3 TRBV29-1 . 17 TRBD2 CSVSVPAGGLYTDTQYF TGCAGCGTTTCTGTTCCAGCGGGGGGCTTATACACAGATACGCAGTATTTT
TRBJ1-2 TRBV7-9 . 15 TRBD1 CASSYSTGGAYGYTF TGTGCCAGCAGCTATTCGACAGGGGGCGCATATGGCTACACCTTC
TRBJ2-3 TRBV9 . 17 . CASSSRGEAWVADTQYF TGTGCCAGCAGCTCCCGCGGGGAGGCGTGGGTGGCAGATACGCAGTATTTT
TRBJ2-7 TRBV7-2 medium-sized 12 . CASSAPSYEQYF TGTGCCAGCAGCGCCCCCTCCTACGAGCAGTACTTC
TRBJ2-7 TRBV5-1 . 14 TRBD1 CASSLGQGAYEQYF TGCGCCAGCAGCTTGGGACAGGGGGCTTACGAGCAGTACTTC
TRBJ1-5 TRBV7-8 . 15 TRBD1 CASSLLRTGDQPQHF TGTGCCAGCAGCTTATTAAGGACAGGGGATCAGCCCCAGCATTTT
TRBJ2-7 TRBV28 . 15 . CASSLTGYSSYEQYF TGTGCCAGCAGTTTGACGGGATACAGCTCCTACGAGCAGTACTTC
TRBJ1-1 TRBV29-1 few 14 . CSVVLRQTNTEAFF TGCAGCGTTGTTTTGAGGCAGACGAACACTGAAGCTTTCTTT
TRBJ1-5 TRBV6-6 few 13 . CASGMGGIKPQHF TGTGCCAGCGGCATGGGGGGGATTAAGCCCCAGCATTTT
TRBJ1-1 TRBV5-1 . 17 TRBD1 CASRLTGTTGGNPEAFF TGCGCCAGCAGACTGACAGGTACGACAGGGGGAAATCCTGAAGCTTTCTTT
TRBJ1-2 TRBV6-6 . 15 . CASSYSWDTDYGYTF TGTGCCAGCAGTTACTCGTGGGATACTGACTATGGCTACACCTTC
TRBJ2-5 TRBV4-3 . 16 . CASSQGDMGSQETQYF TGCGCCAGCAGCCAAGGAGACATGGGGTCCCAAGAGACCCAGTACTTC
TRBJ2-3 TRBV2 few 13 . CASSPWRADTQYF TGTGCCAGCAGTCCCTGGCGAGCAGATACGCAGTATTTT
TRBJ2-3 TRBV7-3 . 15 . CASSPGTFRTDTQYF TGTGCCAGCAGCCCGGGGACATTTCGCACAGATACGCAGTATTTT
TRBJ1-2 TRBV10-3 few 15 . CAISVPGTVNYGYTF TGTGCCATCAGCGTACCCGGGACGGTTAACTATGGCTACACCTTC
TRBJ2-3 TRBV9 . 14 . CASSGTGSADTQYF TGTGCCAGCAGCGGAACAGGTAGCGCAGATACGCAGTATTTT
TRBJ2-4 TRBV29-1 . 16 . CSVEGGGGLAKNIQYF TGCAGCGTTGAAGGTGGTGGGGGGCTAGCCAAAAACATTCAGTACTTC
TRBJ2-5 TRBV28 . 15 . CASSLIGPEPGTQYF TGTGCCAGCAGTTTAATTGGGCCAGAGCCGGGGACCCAGTACTTC
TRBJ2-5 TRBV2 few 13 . CASSDGSEETQYF TGTGCCAGCAGTGACGGGTCCGAAGAGACCCAGTACTTC
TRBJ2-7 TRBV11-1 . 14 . CASSLESGLYEQYF TGTGCCAGCAGCTTAGAGTCTGGTCTCTACGAGCAGTACTTC
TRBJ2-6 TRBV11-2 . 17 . CASSPTRTSSGANVLTF TGTGCCAGCAGCCCGACTAGAACAAGCTCTGGGGCCAACGTCCTGACTTTC
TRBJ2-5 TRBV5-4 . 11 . CASSSQETQYF TGTGCCAGCAGCTCGCAAGAGACCCAGTACTTC
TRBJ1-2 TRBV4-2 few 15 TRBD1 CASSQDTQGAVGYTF TGTGCCAGCAGCCAAGATACCCAGGGGGCGGTTGGCTACACCTTC
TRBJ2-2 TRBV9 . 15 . CASSVEAKLIGELFF TGTGCCAGCAGCGTAGAAGCTAAGCTTATCGGGGAGCTGTTTTTT
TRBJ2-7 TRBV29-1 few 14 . CSVGAYGKEYEQYF TGCAGCGTGGGAGCTTACGGGAAAGAGTACGAGCAGTACTTC
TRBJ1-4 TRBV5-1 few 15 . CASRDDSRFNEKLFF TGCGCCAGCAGGGATGACAGCCGCTTTAATGAAAAACTGTTTTTT
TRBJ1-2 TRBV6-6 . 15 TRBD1 CASSYDRARDYGYTF TGTGCCAGCAGTTACGACAGGGCGAGGGACTATGGCTACACCTTC
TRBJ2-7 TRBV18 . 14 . CASSPQGGEYEQYF TGTGCCAGCTCACCTCAGGGCGGGGAATACGAGCAGTACTTC
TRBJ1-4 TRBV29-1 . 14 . CSVVLQGANEKLFF TGCAGCGTTGTCTTACAGGGAGCTAATGAAAAACTGTTTTTT